This T cell receptor (beta chain) is drawn from a study of T cells in Graves' hyperthyroidism and ophthalmopathy. Study-wide results and caveats: Peripheral blood also featured most of the thyroid clonotypes expanded above 0.001.

Amplification of TCR beta CDR3 regions was performed using RNA transcripts as template. HTBI primers drove first-round RT-PCR of the TCR CDR3. One entry per CDR3 protein results from TCRdb running MiXCR on the multiplex PCR reads. The table has more than 550,000 distinct CDR3 sequences, around 20% seen once; the top ten hold about a sixth. Concerning this clonotype itself: Its antigen is not known.

This CDR3 is built from 15 residues. CDR1 is MGHDK and CDR2 is SYGVNS in the germline V gene. The V and J ends lost 4 bases and 4 bases respectively, with 14 bases between them. This TCR was sampled from a woman between 50 and 59 years old with Graves' hyperthyroidism that later progressed to Graves' ophthalmopathy. The chain links TRBV25-1 to TRBJ1-3; perhaps TRBD1 as D (6 bases). Sequenced material: blood. As DNA, the CDR3 is TGTGCCAGCAGTGTGCAGGGGCATTGGGGAAACACCATATATTTT. This encodes CASSVQGHWGNTIYF.